This TCR beta chain comes out of a study of cytomegalovirus exposure and HLA in healthy donors. Study-wide findings and caveats: Within the data, a cluster of highly shared sequence variants was likely a sequencing artifact. Despite most TCR sequences being rare, some public TCRs occurred in many donors.

The PCR contained 60 Vbeta and 13 Jbeta primers. Only in-frame clones appear in the TCRdb table, and some are missing; sequencing was by immunoSEQ multiplex PCR. The sample includes some 190,000 clones, around 83% of them seen just once. This clone was seen just once. Its antigen is as yet unknown. Source material: PBMCs. This sequence was found in a woman in her thirties or forties in good health and CMV-seronegative.

CDR3 nucleotide sequence: TGCAGCGTTGAAGGGACAGGAATCCTTAACTATGGCTACACCTTC. Amino acids: CSVEGTGILNYGYTF. The chain is built from TRBV29-1 and TRBJ1-2, with TRBD1 identical over 7 bases. CDR3 length: 15 residues. Germline assignment: CDR1 SQVTM and CDR2 ANQGSEA. The junction had 6 bases not matched to a gene; V was cut back by 1 base and J by 1 base.